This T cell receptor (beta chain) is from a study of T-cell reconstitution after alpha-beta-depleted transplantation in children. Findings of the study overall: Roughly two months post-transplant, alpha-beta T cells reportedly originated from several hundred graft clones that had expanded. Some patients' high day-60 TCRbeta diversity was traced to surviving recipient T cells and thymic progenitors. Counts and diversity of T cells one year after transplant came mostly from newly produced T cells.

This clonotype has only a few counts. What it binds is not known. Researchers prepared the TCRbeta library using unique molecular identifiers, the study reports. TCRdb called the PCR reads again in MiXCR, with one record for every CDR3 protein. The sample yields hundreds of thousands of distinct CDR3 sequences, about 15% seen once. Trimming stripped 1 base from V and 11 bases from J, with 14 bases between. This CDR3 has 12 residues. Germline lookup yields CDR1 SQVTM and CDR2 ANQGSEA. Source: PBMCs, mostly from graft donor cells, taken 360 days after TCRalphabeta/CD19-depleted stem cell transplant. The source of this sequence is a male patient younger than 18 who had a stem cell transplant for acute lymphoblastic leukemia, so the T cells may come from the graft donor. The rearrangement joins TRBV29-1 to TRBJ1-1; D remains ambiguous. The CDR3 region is CSVEANKLRAFF. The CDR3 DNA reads TGCAGCGTTGAAGCAAATAAGCTTAGGGCTTTCTTT. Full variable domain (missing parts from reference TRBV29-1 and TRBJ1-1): SAVISQKPSRDICQRGTSLTIQCQVDSQVTMMFWYRQQPGQSLTLIATANQGSEATYESGFVIDKFPISRPNLTFSTLTVSNMSPEDSSIYLCSVEANKLRAFFGQGTRLTVV.